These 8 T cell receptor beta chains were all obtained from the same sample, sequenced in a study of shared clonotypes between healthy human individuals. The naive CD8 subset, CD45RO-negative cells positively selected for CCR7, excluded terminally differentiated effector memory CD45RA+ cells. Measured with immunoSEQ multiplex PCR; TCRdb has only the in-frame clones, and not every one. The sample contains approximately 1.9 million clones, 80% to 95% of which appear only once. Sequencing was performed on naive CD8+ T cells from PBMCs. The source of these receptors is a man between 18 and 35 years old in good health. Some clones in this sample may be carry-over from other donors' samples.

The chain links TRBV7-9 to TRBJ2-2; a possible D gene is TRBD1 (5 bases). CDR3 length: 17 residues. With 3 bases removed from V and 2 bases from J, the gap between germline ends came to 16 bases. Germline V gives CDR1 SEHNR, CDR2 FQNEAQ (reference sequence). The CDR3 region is CASSFAGLHFNTGELFF. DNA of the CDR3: TGTGCCAGCAGCTTCGCAGGGCTACATTTTAACACCGGGGAGCTGTTTTTT.

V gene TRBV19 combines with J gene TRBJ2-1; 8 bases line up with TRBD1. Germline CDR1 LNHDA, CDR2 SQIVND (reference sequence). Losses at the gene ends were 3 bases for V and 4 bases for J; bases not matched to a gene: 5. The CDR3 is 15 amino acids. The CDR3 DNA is TGTGCCAGTAGTATTGGTGGGACAGGTTACAATGAGCAGTTCTTC. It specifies CASSIGGTGYNEQFF.

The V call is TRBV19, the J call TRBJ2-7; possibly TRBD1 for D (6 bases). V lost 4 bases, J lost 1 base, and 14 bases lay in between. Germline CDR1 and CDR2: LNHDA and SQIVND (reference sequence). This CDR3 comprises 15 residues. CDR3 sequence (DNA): TGTGCCAGTAGTACCGAACCGGGACATTCCTACGAGCAGTACTTC. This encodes CASSTEPGHSYEQYF.

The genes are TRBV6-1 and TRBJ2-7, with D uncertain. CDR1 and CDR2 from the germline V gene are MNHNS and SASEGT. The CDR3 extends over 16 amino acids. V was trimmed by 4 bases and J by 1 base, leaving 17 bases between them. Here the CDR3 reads CASSGRLDWESYEQYF. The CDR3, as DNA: TGTGCCAGCAGTGGACGCCTAGATTGGGAATCCTACGAGCAGTACTTC.

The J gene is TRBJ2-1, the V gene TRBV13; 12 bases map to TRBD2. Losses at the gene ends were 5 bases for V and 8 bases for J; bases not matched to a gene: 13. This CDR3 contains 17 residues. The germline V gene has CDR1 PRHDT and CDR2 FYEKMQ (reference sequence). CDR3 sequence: CASSGRNNLAGGYEQFF. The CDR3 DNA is TGTGCCAGCAGCGGACGAAATAACCTAGCGGGAGGGTATGAGCAGTTCTTC.

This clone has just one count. The CDR3 is CASSDRQGRAYEQYF. The CDR3 bases are TGTGCCAGCAGTGATAGGCAGGGGAGGGCCTACGAGCAGTACTTC. This chain links TRBV2 with TRBJ2-7; possibly TRBD2 for D (7 bases). CDR3 length: 15 amino acids. V shed 3 bases and J shed 2 bases, with 14 bases lying between them. Germline V gives CDR1 SNHLY, CDR2 FYNNEI.

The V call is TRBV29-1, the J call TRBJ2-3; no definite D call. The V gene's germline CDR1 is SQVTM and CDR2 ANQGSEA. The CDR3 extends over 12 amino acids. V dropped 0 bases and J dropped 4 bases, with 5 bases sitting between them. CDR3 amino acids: CSVEEGSDTQYF. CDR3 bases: TGCAGCGTTGAAGAAGGGTCAGATACGCAGTATTTT.

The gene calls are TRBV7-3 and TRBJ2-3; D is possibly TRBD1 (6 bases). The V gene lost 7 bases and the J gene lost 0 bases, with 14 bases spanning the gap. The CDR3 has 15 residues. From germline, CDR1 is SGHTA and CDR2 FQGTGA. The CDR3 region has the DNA TGTGCCAGCAAGAAGGACAGCCCTAGCACAGATACGCAGTATTTT. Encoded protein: CASKKDSPSTDTQYF.